A single sample is the source of the 13 T cell receptor beta chains below, sequenced in a study of CD8 T cells in Susac syndrome. cDNA came from about 0.51 to 1 ug RNA primed by random hexamers. Each CDR3 protein is one row after TCRdb ran MiXCR on the immunoSEQ multiplex PCR reads. Counted here are about 130,000 distinct CDR3 sequences, 90% to 95% occurring once; the ten biggest clones make up around 0.12%. Specimen: CD4+ T cells from PBMCs. The origin of the receptors is a human donor in good health.

The chain is built from TRBV3-1 and TRBJ1-1, with D perhaps matching TRBD1 (5 bases). The germline V gene encodes CDR1 LGHDT and CDR2 YNNKEL (reference sequence). The CDR3 length is 15 residues. The V and J ends lost 4 bases and 3 bases respectively, with 15 bases between them. The CDR3 sequence: CASSPPGTGDTEAFF. The CDR3 nucleotides read TGTGCCAGCAGCCCTCCGGGCACGGGGGACACTGAAGCTTTCTTT. Full variable domain (missing parts from reference TRBV3-1 and TRBJ1-1): DTAVSQTPKYLVTQMGNDKSIKCEQNLGHDTMYWYKQDSKKFLKIMFSYNNKELIINETVPNRFSPKSPDKAHLNLHINSLELGDSAVYFCASSPPGTGDTEAFFGQGTRLTVV.

The genes are TRBV7-6 and TRBJ1-1; D uncertain. This CDR3 is built from 13 residues. V was pared by 5 bases and J by 5 bases, with 12 bases between. Germline V gene lookup returns CDR1 SGHVS and CDR2 FNYEAQ. The CDR3 nucleotides are TGTGCCAGCAGCCTGGATGATGGAACTGAAGCTTTCTTT. This gives the protein CASSLDDGTEAFF. The whole variable domain, remainder taken from reference TRBV7-6 and TRBJ1-1, is GAGVSQSPRYKVTKRGQDVALRCDPISGHVSLYWYRQALGQGPEFLTYFNYEAQQDKSGLPNDRFSAERPEGSISTLTIQRTEQRDSAMYRCASSLDDGTEAFFGQGTRLTVV.

The CDR3 here is CASSPLAGGPLNEQYF. The CDR3 region has the DNA TGCGCCAGCAGCCCCTTAGCGGGAGGGCCCCTTAACGAGCAGTACTTC. The chain employs TRBV5-1 and TRBJ2-7; 11 bases align to TRBD2. V trimming: 4 bases; J trimming: 5 bases; junction bases outside the gene matches: 11. The germline gives CDR1 SGHRS, CDR2 YFSETQ. There are 16 residues in the CDR3.

This clonotype has a single count. The chain carries TRBV20-1 and TRBJ1-5, with 8 bases fitting TRBD1. V dropped 4 bases and J dropped 0; count of bases not matched to a gene: 11. Germline V lookup: CDR1 DFQATT, CDR2 SNEGSKA (reference sequence). The CDR3 extends over 17 amino acids. CDR3 in amino acids: CSATPRDRRNSNQPQHF. The CDR3 region has the DNA TGCAGTGCTACCCCAAGGGACAGGCGCAATAGCAATCAGCCCCAGCATTTT.

The V and J genes are TRBV4-1 and TRBJ2-2, with unresolved D. Germline CDR1 MGHRA, CDR2 YSYEKL. The germline V and J ends were trimmed by 1 base and 4 bases, with 4 bases remaining between them. CDR3 length equals 13 residues. CDR3 DNA: TGCGCCAGCAGCCAAGGGATCACCGGGGAGCTGTTTTTT. Its translation is CASSQGITGELFF.

The chain carries TRBV6-5 and TRBJ2-2; D is unresolved. This CDR3 comprises 13 residues. Germline V CDR1 and CDR2: MNHEY, SVGAGI. The V gene lost 3 bases and the J gene lost 6 bases, with 8 bases spanning the gap. CDR3 region: CASSYGLAGELFF. The DNA for the CDR3 is TGTGCCAGCAGTTATGGGCTGGCCGGGGAGCTGTTTTTT.

The genes are TRBV15 and TRBJ2-1; D is perhaps TRBD1 (5 bases). V shed 0 bases and J shed 11 bases, with 14 bases lying between them. Germline CDR1 LNHNV, CDR2 YYDKDF (reference sequence). The CDR3 consists of 14 residues. CDR3 nucleotide sequence: TGTGCCACCAGCAGAGATCCGAATGGGGCTCAGCAGTTCTTC. This translates into CATSRDPNGAQQFF. Looking up the rest from reference TRBV15 and TRBJ2-1 gives the full variable domain: DAMVIQNPRYQVTQFGKPVTLSCSQTLNHNVMYWYQQKSSQAPKLLFHYYDKDFNNEADTPDNFQSRRPNTSFCFLDIRSPGLGDTAMYLCATSRDPNGAQQFFGPGTRLTVL.

This chain uses TRBV29-1 with TRBJ2-3, with D possibly being TRBD1 (5 bases). CDR3 size: 12 residues. V was trimmed by 4 bases and J by 2 bases, leaving 7 bases between them. Germline V gene lookup returns CDR1 SQVTM and CDR2 ANQGSEA. In DNA, the CDR3 is TGCAGCGTTGTAGGACACACAGATACGCAGTATTTT. Encoded protein: CSVVGHTDTQYF.

The chain employs TRBV6-5 and TRBJ1-2; tentatively, D is TRBD1 (6 bases). V gave up 0 bases and J gave up 6 bases, with 14 bases separating them. The CDR3 has 15 amino acids. Germline lookup yields CDR1 MNHEY and CDR2 SVGAGI. CDR3 in amino acids: CASSYSLDSSNGYTF. The DNA for the CDR3 is TGTGCCAGCAGTTACTCGTTGGACAGTTCCAATGGCTACACCTTC.

The chain has TRBV4-1 and TRBJ1-2; D possibly corresponds to TRBD1 (5 bases). The V gene's germline CDR1 is MGHRA and CDR2 YSYEKL. V shed 0 bases and J shed 7 bases, with 15 bases lying between them. The CDR3 runs to 15 residues. The CDR3 loop is CASSQDSSRGRGYTF. CDR3 DNA sequence: TGCGCCAGCAGCCAAGATTCGTCGCGGGGACGTGGCTACACCTTC.

J is TRBJ2-7 and V is TRBV7-9; tentatively, D is TRBD1 or TRBD2 (5 bases each). This CDR3 has 13 amino acids. CDR1 SEHNR and CDR2 FQNEAQ come from the germline V gene (reference sequence). V dropped 5 bases and J dropped 7 bases, with 15 bases sitting between them. Here the CDR3 reads CASSPGPTGEQYF. The CDR3 DNA follows: TGTGCCAGCAGCCCGGGACCTACGGGGGAGCAGTACTTC.

The J gene is TRBJ2-3, the V gene TRBV28, with TRBD1 matching over 7 bases. CDR1 is MDHEN, CDR2 SYDVKM, per germline. This CDR3 comprises 14 residues. Trimming removed 3 bases from V and 5 bases from J; junction bases left unmatched: 5. CDR3 DNA sequence: TGTGCCAGCAGTTTCGGGACAGTGAAAGATACGCAGTATTTT. Protein: CASSFGTVKDTQYF.

CDR3 in amino acids: CASSPQFTGGEQYF. CDR3 DNA: TGTGCCAGCAGCCCCCAGTTTACGGGAGGAGAGCAGTACTTC. The rearrangement links TRBV9 to TRBJ2-7; 7 positions agree with TRBD2. CDR1 and CDR2 (germline): SGDLS, YYNGEE. After removal of 4 bases from V and 7 bases from J, the junction contained 11 bases not matched to a gene. This CDR3 is 14 amino acids long. The whole variable domain, remainder taken from reference TRBV9 and TRBJ2-7, is DSGVTQTPKHLITATGQRVTLRCSPRSGDLSVYWYQQSLDQGLQFLIQYYNGEERAKGNILERFSAQQFPDLHSELNLSSLELGDSALYFCASSPQFTGGEQYFGPGTRLTVT.